These T cell receptor beta chains were read from a single sample in a study of blood T cells in healthy people across ages. TCRdb recomputed calls from the 5' RACE reads with MiXCR, one row per CDR3 protein. Of over 1,500,000 distinct CDR3 sequences listed, about 50% are singletons. The specimen sequenced was blood. The receptors here all came from a woman aged 40 to 50 in good health. Each CDR3 is given with its conserved first and last residue. A D gene is named only where the DNA matches it firmly. Clone size is not always given. Where it is, it says once, few, many or a class for expanded clones.

length: 12; D: NA; size: NA; J: TRBJ1-5; V: TRBV20-1; CDR3: CSACEGNQPQHF; DNA: TGCAGTGCATGTGAGGGGAATCAGCCCCAGCATTTT
length: 14; D: NA; size: few; J: TRBJ2-1; V: TRBV4-3; CDR3: CASSQRAGWDEQFF; DNA: TGCGCCAGCAGCCAAAGGGCTGGTTGGGATGAGCAGTTCTTC
length: 14; D: TRBD2; size: few; J: TRBJ2-7; V: TRBV6-5; CDR3: CASSRTAGELEQYF; DNA: TGTGCCAGCAGTAGGACGGCGGGGGAGCTCGAGCAGTACTTC
length: 11; D: NA; size: NA; J: TRBJ2-5; V: TRBV12-3/TRBV12-4; CDR3: CASVLYGTQYF; DNA: TGTGCCAGCGTCCTATACGGGACCCAGTACTTC
length: 15; D: NA; size: NA; J: TRBJ1-5; V: TRBV4-2; CDR3: CASRRSGDSNQPQHF; DNA: TGTGCCAGCAGGAGGTCGGGGGATAGCAATCAGCCCCAGCATTTT
length: 15; D: NA; size: NA; J: TRBJ2-1; V: TRBV5-1; CDR3: CASSLEDARRNEQFF; DNA: TGCGCCAGCAGCTTGGAGGACGCACGCCGCAATGAGCAGTTCTTC
length: 14; D: TRBD2; size: NA; J: TRBJ2-3; V: TRBV7-9; CDR3: CASIRGLATDTQYF; DNA: TGTGCCAGCATCAGGGGACTAGCTACAGATACGCAGTATTTT
length: 17; D: NA; size: NA; J: TRBJ2-7; V: TRBV7-9; CDR3: CASSFALGGGSSYEQYF; DNA: TGTGCAAGCAGCTTCGCCCTTGGGGGCGGGAGCTCCTACGAGCAGTACTTC
length: 15; D: TRBD1; size: NA; J: TRBJ2-7; V: TRBV7-2; CDR3: CASSAGGYGAYEQYF; DNA: TGTGCCAGCAGCGCAGGGGGCTACGGGGCCTACGAGCAGTACTTC
length: 14; D: NA; size: NA; J: TRBJ2-7; V: TRBV7-2; CDR3: CASSLEGQNYEQYF; DNA: TGTGCCAGCAGCTTAGAAGGCCAGAACTACGAGCAGTACTTC
length: 15; D: TRBD1; size: NA; J: TRBJ2-7; V: TRBV5-1; CDR3: CASSWGDRELHEQYF; DNA: TGCGCCAGCAGCTGGGGGGACAGGGAGTTGCACGAGCAGTACTTC
length: 13; D: TRBD1; size: many; J: TRBJ2-7; V: TRBV29-1; CDR3: CSVEQGTSYEQYF; DNA: TGCAGCGTAGAACAGGGGACCTCCTACGAGCAGTACTTC
length: 11; D: NA; size: many; J: TRBJ2-7; V: TRBV20-1; CDR3: CSASLVYEQYF; DNA: TGCAGTGCTAGTCTGGTGTACGAGCAGTACTTC
length: 14; D: TRBD2; size: NA; J: TRBJ2-3; V: TRBV9; CDR3: CASSVVGLAGTQYF; DNA: TGTGCCAGCAGCGTAGTAGGACTAGCTGGCACGCAGTATTTT
length: 15; D: TRBD1; size: few; J: TRBJ2-3; V: TRBV20-1; CDR3: CSAPGTAHSTDTQYF; DNA: TGCAGTGCGCCCGGGACAGCCCATAGCACAGATACGCAGTATTTT
length: 17; D: TRBD1; size: NA; J: TRBJ2-1; V: TRBV4-2; CDR3: CASSHYTGTGALNEQFF; DNA: TGTGCCAGCAGCCATTATACCGGGACAGGGGCATTAAATGAGCAGTTCTTC
length: 16; D: TRBD1; size: NA; J: TRBJ2-1; V: TRBV6-2/TRBV6-3; CDR3: CASSYRQGDVHNEQFF; DNA: TGTGCCAGCAGTTACCGACAGGGAGACGTACACAATGAGCAGTTCTTC
length: 15; D: NA; size: NA; J: TRBJ2-7; V: TRBV5-1; CDR3: CASSLDPLGLREQYF; DNA: TGCGCCAGCAGCTTGGACCCACTAGGTTTGAGGGAGCAGTACTTC
length: 12; D: NA; size: few; J: TRBJ2-5; V: TRBV20-1; CDR3: CSARVIVETQYF; DNA: TGCAGTGCTAGAGTCATCGTAGAGACCCAGTACTTC
length: 14; D: TRBD2; size: NA; J: TRBJ2-7; V: TRBV29-1; CDR3: CSVEGGLVSNEQYF; DNA: TGCAGCGTTGAGGGGGGACTAGTATCGAATGAGCAGTACTTC
length: 17; D: NA; size: few; J: TRBJ1-6; V: TRBV7-9; CDR3: CASRPSGAADPNSPLHF; DNA: TGTGCCAGCAGACCCTCGGGGGCAGCAGACCCTAATTCACCCCTCCACTTT
length: 16; D: TRBD2; size: few; J: TRBJ2-5; V: TRBV11-2; CDR3: CASSLGETSGAETQYF; DNA: TGTGCCAGCAGCTTAGGGGAAACTAGCGGGGCGGAGACCCAGTACTTC
length: 13; D: NA; size: NA; J: TRBJ1-6; V: TRBV6-5; CDR3: CASSQGPGPPLHF; DNA: TGTGCCAGCAGTCAAGGCCCCGGTCCACCCCTCCACTTT
length: 14; D: NA; size: few; J: TRBJ2-4; V: TRBV2; CDR3: CASIKRSAKNIQYF; DNA: TGTGCCAGCATAAAACGGTCTGCCAAAAACATTCAGTACTTC
length: 14; D: NA; size: few; J: TRBJ1-4; V: TRBV12-3/TRBV12-4; CDR3: CASSKQTGNEKLFF; DNA: TGTGCCAGCAGTAAACAGACCGGTAATGAAAAACTGTTTTTT
length: 16; D: TRBD1; size: NA; J: TRBJ2-7; V: TRBV5-1; CDR3: CASRQRDRTSSYEQYF; DNA: TGCGCCAGCAGACAACGGGACAGGACGAGCTCCTACGAGCAGTACTTC